The clone carrying this T cell receptor (beta chain) was observed a few times. This specimen comes from a study of blood T cell repertoires in COVID-19. Overall study: Some COVID-19 samples were acute and others convalescent; all came from the United States, Italy and Spain.

Trimming shortened V by 7 bases and J by 8 bases, and 23 bases separated the two germline ends. Germline V lookup: CDR1 SGHDN, CDR2 FVKESK. The CDR3 loop spans 15 amino acids. In the study's own analysis: Reference gene primer amplification gave nucleated cell count estimates. This table comes from immunoSEQ multiplex PCR, and its TCRdb copy is limited to in-frame clones, with some not included. From that table come the V and J calls and clone size; the DNA was used to work out D and trimming. The sample has about 200,000 clones, around 86% seen once. Across over 20 US areas, participants ranged in age from about 18 to 90 years.

The source is a man in his forties with acute COVID-19. The sample was PBMCs or T cells enriched from blood (not recorded which). The gene calls are TRBV14 and TRBJ1-2, with a possible D match to TRBD1 (5 bases). The CDR3 sequence is CASKGVGEPMRGYTF. The CDR3 DNA is TGTGCCAGCAAAGGGGTAGGAGAGCCCATGCGAGGCTACACCTTC.